This T cell receptor (beta chain) is from a study of T-cell reconstitution after alpha-beta-depleted transplantation in children listed by TCRdb under 2016. Context from the whole study: The study quantitatively tracked T-cell immune reconstitution after TCRalphabeta/CD19-depleted allogeneic hematopoietic cell transplantation in children using TCR repertoire profiling. Broader findings and caveats from the paper: In some patients, the high TCRbeta diversity seen at day 60 was put down to recipient T cells and intrathymic progenitors that had survived conditioning. The apparently early alphabetaT-cell count recovery about two months after transplant was reportedly dependent on only several hundred rapidly expanded clones derived from non-depleted graft cells. Over the following months the frequencies of hyperexpanded clones went down, and after one year T-cell counts and TCRbeta diversity were mostly credited to newly produced T cells.

CDR1 and CDR2 (DFQATT, SNEGSKA) derive from the germline V gene (reference sequence). From cysteine to phenylalanine, the CDR3 is 14 amino acids long. The CDR3 DNA has 42 bases and is translated from base 1. After removal of 3 bases from V and 4 bases from J, the junction retains 5 bases not matched to a gene. Comment on this clonotype: Its recognized antigen is unknown. The record has no base qualities; no much larger clone is one base away.

The treatment or condition tag for this specimen amounts to: allogeneic hematopoietic cell transplantation with graft depleted of TCRalphabeta T cells and CD19 B cells. The children who served as transplant recipients had been given grafts of TCRalphabeta/CD19-depleted allogeneic hematopoietic cells. The library was obtained by PCR. Sequencing relied on an Illumina HiSeq 2500. TCR libraries were prepared with molecular barcoding, using unique molecular identifiers to normalize TCRbeta repertoire quantification. Starting from the raw public reads, TCRdb applied fastp trimming at Q25, assembled clones with MiXCR and retained in-frame beta chains. CDR3 protein sequences are deduplicated, and each keeps its most common genes and DNA. The sample contains 350,000 to 500,000 distinct CDR3 sequences, 43% of them found a single time. The leading ten clones occupy approximately 25% of the sample.

This receptor was identified in a girl aged 2 to 10 with aplastic anemia, due to receive a stem cell transplant. This specimen consisted of PBMCs, obtained before TCRalphabeta/CD19-depleted stem cell transplant. The sequence links TRBV20-1 to TRBJ2-1, with 8 central nucleotides matching TRBD1. The DNA sequence reads TGCAGTGCTAGTGATGGACAGGGATACAATGAGCAGTTCTTC. Its coded protein is CSASDGQGYNEQFF.